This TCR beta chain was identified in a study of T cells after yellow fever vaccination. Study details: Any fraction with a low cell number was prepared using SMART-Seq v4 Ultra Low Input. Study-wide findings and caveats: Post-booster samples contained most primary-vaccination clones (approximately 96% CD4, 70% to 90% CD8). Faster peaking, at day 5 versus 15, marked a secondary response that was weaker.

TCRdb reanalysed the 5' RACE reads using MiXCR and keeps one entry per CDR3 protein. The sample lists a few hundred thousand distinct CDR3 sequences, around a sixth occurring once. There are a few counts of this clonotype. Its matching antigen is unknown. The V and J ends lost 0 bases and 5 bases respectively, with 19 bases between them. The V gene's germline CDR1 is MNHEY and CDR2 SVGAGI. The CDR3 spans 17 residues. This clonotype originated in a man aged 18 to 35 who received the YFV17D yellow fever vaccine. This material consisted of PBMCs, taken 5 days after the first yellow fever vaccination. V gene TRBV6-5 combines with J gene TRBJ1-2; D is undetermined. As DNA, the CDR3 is TGTGCCAGCAGTTACTCTTCCCTGGTCCGTTCGGGGTATGGCTACACCTTC. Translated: CASSYSSLVRSGYGYTF.